These T cell receptor beta chains were read from a single sample in a study of shared clonotypes between healthy human individuals. Profiled with immunoSEQ multiplex PCR; TCRdb holds only in-frame clones, not every one. In the table there are about 710,000 clones, just under 75% of which are singletons. The source material was memory CD4+ T cells sorted from blood. These receptors were collected from a woman aged 30 to 39 in good health. CDR3s include the opening cysteine and the closing phenylalanine or tryptophan. The D gene is left open where the match is weak. Not all rows give a size; the values are once, few, many and, for expanded clones, a class.

D gene,clone size,J gene,V gene,CDR3 DNA,CDR3 protein
-,-,TRBJ1-4,TRBV9,TGTGCCAGCAGCGTAGGGACAGCAACTAATGAAAAACTGTTTTTT,CASSVGTATNEKLFF
TRBD2,-,TRBJ2-3,TRBV29-1,TGCAGCGTGAGACTAGCGGGAGGTCGTAGCACAGATACGCAGTATTTT,CSVRLAGGRSTDTQYF
TRBD1,once,TRBJ1-1,TRBV7-9,TGTGCCAGCAGCACCGGGACAGGGGACCCTGAAGCTTTCTTT,CASSTGTGDPEAFF
-,-,TRBJ1-5,TRBV28,TGTGCCAGCACCTCCCTCTTTCGGGATGGCGATCAGCCCCAGCATTTT,CASTSLFRDGDQPQHF
TRBD2,few,TRBJ2-1,TRBV9,TGTGCCAGCAGCGTAGCTAGCGGGTTCTACAATGAGCAGTTCTTC,CASSVASGFYNEQFF
-,-,TRBJ2-2,TRBV4-1,TGCGCCAGCAGCCAAGAGACAGGTTATCAAGGGGAGCTGTTTTTT,CASSQETGYQGELFF
-,-,TRBJ1-5,TRBV28,TGTGCCAGCAGTCCCCCAACCGGGCCCGGGGGGCATCAGCCCCAGCATTTT,CASSPPTGPGGHQPQHF
-,-,TRBJ2-7,TRBV7-9,TGTGCCAGCAGCTTAGAGACGGTCTCCTACGAGCAGTACTTC,CASSLETVSYEQYF
-,-,TRBJ2-3,TRBV7-2,TGTGCCAGCAGCTGGGGCGGGACGATCGGCACAGATACGCAGTATTTT,CASSWGGTIGTDTQYF
TRBD1,-,TRBJ2-7,TRBV7-2,TGTGCCAGCAGCTTAGGGACAGGCCCTCCCTACGAGCAGTACTTC,CASSLGTGPPYEQYF
-,once,TRBJ1-1,TRBV5-1,TGCGCCAGCAGCTCCGGGACCCCACTAAACACTGAAGCTTTCTTT,CASSSGTPLNTEAFF
-,once,TRBJ2-5,TRBV7-2,TGTGCCAGCAGCACTCGCCTTCAAGAGACCCAGTACTTC,CASSTRLQETQYF
-,-,TRBJ1-3,TRBV18,TGTGCCAGCTCACCGGTACAGCGAGACACCATATATTTT,CASSPVQRDTIYF
TRBD1,-,TRBJ1-3,TRBV28,TGTGCCAGCAGTCCAAGGACAGGGTCAGGAAACACCATATATTTT,CASSPRTGSGNTIYF
-,-,TRBJ2-3,TRBV29-1,TGCAGCGTTGAAGTTCTAGCAGATACGCAGTATTTT,CSVEVLADTQYF
TRBD1,-,TRBJ1-6,TRBV14,TGTGCCAGCAGCCCCGACAGGGGACTGGGTAATTCACCCCTCCACTTT,CASSPDRGLGNSPLHF
TRBD1,-,TRBJ2-4,TRBV19,TGTGCCAGTAGTATTTTCCGGGACAGGGGCAACATTCAGTACTTC,CASSIFRDRGNIQYF
-,-,TRBJ2-1,TRBV7-2,TGTGCCAGCAGCTTGCGCCCCGGGAAATACAATGAGCAGTTCTTC,CASSLRPGKYNEQFF
TRBD2,-,TRBJ2-1,TRBV11-1,TGTGCCAGCAGCCTATACTTAGCGGGAGGGGGGAATGAGCAGTTCTTC,CASSLYLAGGGNEQFF
TRBD2,few,TRBJ2-1,TRBV6-4,TGTGCCAGCAGTGCCGGACTAGCGGGAGGGAATGAGCAGTTCTTC,CASSAGLAGGNEQFF
-,once,TRBJ2-7,TRBV5-4,TGTGCCAGCAGCTTGGAGCTCCAGGGCGGCCTCGAGCAGTACTTC,CASSLELQGGLEQYF
TRBD1,few,TRBJ1-5,TRBV5-1,TGCGCCAGCAGCACGACAGGGGACCGCAATCAGCCCCAGCATTTT,CASSTTGDRNQPQHF
TRBD2,-,TRBJ2-1,TRBV5-1,TGCGCCAGCAGCAGTAGCGGGAGAACCCACAATGAGCAGTTCTTC,CASSSSGRTHNEQFF